The source of this T cell receptor (beta chain) is a study of CD8 T cells in ankylosing spondylitis. The study, taken as a whole, reports: In the blood and synovial fluid of reactive arthritis, some motif variants had been previously reported. Blood from ankylosing spondylitis patients appeared to carry a characteristic roughly eight-variant TCR beta motif. As for the disease-linked clones, they showed a CD8+ phenotype and occurred at relatively low frequencies in peripheral blood.

The CDR3 has 12 residues. V was shortened by 1 base and J by 4 bases, with 2 bases between the two germline ends. The V gene's germline CDR1 is SEHNR and CDR2 FQNEAQ (reference sequence). Libraries for TCR beta were made by quantitative 5'-RACE with molecular barcodes. TCRdb reprocessed the 5' RACE reads via MiXCR and lists one record per CDR3 protein. The repertoire holds 200,000 to 250,000 distinct CDR3 sequences, approximately 12% seen once, with roughly 6.8% in the top ten. This clonotype was counted at least ten times. The antigen is undetermined. The receptor comes from a male donor with ankylosing spondylitis or in good health (not recorded which). The J gene is TRBJ1-3, the V gene TRBV7-9; no clear D. Sequencing was done on a sample of blood, either unsorted or a sorted T cell fraction (not recorded which). DNA for the CDR3: TGTGCCAGCAGCTTAGTGGGAAACACCATATATTTT. The encoded protein is CASSLVGNTIYF.